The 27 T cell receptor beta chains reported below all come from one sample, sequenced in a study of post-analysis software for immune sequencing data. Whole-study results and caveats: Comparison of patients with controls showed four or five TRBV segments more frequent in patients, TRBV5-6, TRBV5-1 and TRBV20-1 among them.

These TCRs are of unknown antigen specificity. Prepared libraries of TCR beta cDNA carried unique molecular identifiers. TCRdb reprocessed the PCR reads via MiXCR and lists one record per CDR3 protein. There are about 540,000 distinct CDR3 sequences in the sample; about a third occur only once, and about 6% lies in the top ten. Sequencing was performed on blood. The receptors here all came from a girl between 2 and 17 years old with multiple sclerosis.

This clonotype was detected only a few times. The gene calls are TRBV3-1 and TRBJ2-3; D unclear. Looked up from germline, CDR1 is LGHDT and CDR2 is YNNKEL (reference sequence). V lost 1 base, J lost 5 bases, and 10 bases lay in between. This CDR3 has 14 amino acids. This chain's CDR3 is CASSQVIDQDTQYF. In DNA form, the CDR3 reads TGTGCCAGCAGCCAAGTAATAGACCAAGATACGCAGTATTTT.

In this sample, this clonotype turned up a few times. This CDR3 reads CSVQPRQTLSGNTQYF. The CDR3 nucleotides read TGCAGCGTCCAACCCCGACAGACCCTTTCGGGGAATACGCAGTATTTT. The chain combines TRBV29-1 with TRBJ2-3; D may correspond to TRBD1 or TRBD2 (5 bases each). Deletions cut 6 bases from V and 7 bases from J, with 26 bases between. The CDR3 is made up of 16 amino acids. Germline values: CDR1 SQVTM, CDR2 ANQGSEA.

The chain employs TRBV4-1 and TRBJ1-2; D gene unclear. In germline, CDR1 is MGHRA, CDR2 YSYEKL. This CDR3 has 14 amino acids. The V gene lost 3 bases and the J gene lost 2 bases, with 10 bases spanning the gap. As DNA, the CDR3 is TGCGCCAGCAGCCAGGGAGACTACAACTATGGCTACACCTTC. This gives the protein CASSQGDYNYGYTF.

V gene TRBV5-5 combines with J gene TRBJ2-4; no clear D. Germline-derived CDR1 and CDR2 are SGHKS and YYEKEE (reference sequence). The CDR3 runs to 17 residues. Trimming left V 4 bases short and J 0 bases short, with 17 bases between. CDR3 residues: CASSPPKPDLAKNIQYF. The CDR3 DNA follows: TGTGCCAGCAGCCCCCCAAAACCCGACCTAGCCAAAAACATTCAGTACTTC.

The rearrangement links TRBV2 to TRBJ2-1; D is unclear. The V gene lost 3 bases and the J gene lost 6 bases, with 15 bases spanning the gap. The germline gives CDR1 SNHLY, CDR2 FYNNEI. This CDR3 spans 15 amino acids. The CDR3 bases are TGTGCCAGCAGTGAGCAGCAACTACAAACCAATGAGCAGTTCTTC. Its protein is CASSEQQLQTNEQFF.

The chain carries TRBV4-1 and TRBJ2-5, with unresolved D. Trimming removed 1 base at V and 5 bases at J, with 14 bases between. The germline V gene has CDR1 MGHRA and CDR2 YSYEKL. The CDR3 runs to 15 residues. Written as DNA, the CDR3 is TGCGCCAGCAGCCAAGTTAGGGATAGCTCGGAGACCCAGTACTTC. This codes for CASSQVRDSSETQYF.

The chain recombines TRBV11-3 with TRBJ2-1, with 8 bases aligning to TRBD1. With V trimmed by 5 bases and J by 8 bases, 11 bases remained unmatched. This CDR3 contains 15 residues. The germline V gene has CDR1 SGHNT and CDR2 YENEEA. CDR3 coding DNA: TGTGCCAGCAGCCCCGGACAGGGTGATCTCGATGAGCAGTTCTTC. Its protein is CASSPGQGDLDEQFF.

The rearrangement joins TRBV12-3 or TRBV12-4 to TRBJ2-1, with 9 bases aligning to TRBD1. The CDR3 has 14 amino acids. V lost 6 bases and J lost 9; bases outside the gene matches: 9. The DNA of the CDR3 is TGTGCCAGCAGCCGGACAGGGGAGATCAGTGAGCAGTTCTTC. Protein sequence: CASSRTGEISEQFF.

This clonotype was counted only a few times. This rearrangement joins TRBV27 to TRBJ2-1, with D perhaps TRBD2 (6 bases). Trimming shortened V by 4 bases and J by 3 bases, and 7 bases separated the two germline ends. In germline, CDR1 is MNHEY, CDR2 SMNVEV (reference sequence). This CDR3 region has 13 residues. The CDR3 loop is CASSWDFYNEQFF. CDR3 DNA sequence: TGTGCCAGCAGTTGGGACTTCTACAATGAGCAGTTCTTC.

CDR3 region: CSVESRMGYGYTF. In nucleotides, the CDR3 is TGCAGCGTTGAGTCTCGGATGGGCTATGGCTACACCTTC. The chain combines TRBV29-1 with TRBJ1-2; no clear D. This CDR3 is built from 13 residues. Trimming removed 3 bases from V and 4 bases from J, with 12 bases in between. Germline CDR1 SQVTM, CDR2 ANQGSEA.

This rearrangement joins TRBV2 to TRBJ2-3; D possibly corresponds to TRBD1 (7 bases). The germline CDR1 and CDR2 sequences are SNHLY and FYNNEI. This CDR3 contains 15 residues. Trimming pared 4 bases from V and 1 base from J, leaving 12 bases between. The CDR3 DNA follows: TGTGCCAGCAGTGTTCGCAGGGGGGGCACAGATACGCAGTATTTT. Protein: CASSVRRGGTDTQYF.

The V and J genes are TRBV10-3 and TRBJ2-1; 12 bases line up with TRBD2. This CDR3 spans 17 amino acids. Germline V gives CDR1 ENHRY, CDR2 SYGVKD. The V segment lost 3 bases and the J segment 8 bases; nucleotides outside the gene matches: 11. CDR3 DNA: TGTGCCATCAGTGATCGGACTAGCGGGACTCATCAGGATGAGCAGTTCTTC. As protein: CAISDRTSGTHQDEQFF.

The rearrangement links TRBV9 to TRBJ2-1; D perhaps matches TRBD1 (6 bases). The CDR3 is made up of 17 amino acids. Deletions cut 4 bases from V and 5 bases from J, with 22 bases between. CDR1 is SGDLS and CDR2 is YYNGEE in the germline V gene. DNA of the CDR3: TGTGCCAGCAGCCCTCGTTCAGACAGGACGTCCCACAATGAGCAGTTCTTC. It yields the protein CASSPRSDRTSHNEQFF.

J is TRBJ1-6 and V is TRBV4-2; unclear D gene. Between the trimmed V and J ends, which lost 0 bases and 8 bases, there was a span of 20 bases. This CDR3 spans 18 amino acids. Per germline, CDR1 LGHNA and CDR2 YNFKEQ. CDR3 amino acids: CASSQDISAPIGDSPLHF. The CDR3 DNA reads TGTGCCAGCAGCCAAGATATAAGCGCGCCGATAGGAGATTCACCCCTCCACTTT.

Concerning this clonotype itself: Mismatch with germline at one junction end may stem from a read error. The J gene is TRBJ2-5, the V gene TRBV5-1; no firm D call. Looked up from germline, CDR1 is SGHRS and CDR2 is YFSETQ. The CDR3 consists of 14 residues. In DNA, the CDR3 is TGCGCCGGCAGCTACCGGACGGTCCAAGAGACCCAGTACTTC. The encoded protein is CAGSYRTVQETQYF.

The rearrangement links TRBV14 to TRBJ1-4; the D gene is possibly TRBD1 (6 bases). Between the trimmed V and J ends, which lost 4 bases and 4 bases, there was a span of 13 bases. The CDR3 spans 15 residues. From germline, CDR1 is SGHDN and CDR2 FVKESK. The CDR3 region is CASSPGQYLNEKLFF. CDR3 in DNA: TGTGCCAGCAGCCCCGGACAGTATCTTAATGAAAAACTGTTTTTT.

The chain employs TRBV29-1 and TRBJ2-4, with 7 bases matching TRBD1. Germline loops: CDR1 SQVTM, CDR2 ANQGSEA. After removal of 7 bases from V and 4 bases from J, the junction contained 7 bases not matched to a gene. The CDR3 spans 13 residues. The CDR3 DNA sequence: TGCAGCGCCCTTGACAGGGAGAAAAACATTCAGTACTTC. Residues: CSALDREKNIQYF.

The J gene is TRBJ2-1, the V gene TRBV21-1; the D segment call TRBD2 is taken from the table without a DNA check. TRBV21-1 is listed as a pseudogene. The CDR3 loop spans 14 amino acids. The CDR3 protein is CASSRKPPQREQFF. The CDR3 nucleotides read TGTGCCAGCAGCAGAAAACCACCGCAGCGGGAGCAGTTCTTC.

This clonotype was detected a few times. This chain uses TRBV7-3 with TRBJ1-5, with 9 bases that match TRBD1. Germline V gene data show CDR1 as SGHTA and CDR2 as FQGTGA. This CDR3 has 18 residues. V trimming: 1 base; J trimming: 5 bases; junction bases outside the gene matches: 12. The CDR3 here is CASSLSDRGGRYYQPQHF. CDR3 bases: TGTGCCAGCAGCTTAAGCGACAGGGGGGGAAGATATTATCAGCCCCAGCATTTT.

CDR3 loop: CSALDQGAGEKLFF. The CDR3 coding sequence is TGCAGTGCCTTGGATCAGGGAGCTGGGGAAAAACTGTTTTTT. The gene calls are TRBV20-1 and TRBJ1-4; D possibly corresponds to TRBD1 (5 bases). V was cut by 6 bases and J by 8 bases, with 19 bases left in between. The CDR3 sequence is 14 residues long. Germline V lookup: CDR1 DFQATT, CDR2 SNEGSKA (reference sequence).

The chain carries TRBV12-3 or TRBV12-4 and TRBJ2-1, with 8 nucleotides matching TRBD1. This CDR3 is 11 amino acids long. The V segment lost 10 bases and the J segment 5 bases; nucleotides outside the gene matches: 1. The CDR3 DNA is TGTGCCACGGGACAGGACAATGAGCAGTTCTTC. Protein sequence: CATGQDNEQFF.

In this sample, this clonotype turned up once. The chain's CDR3 is CASRATSLDEQFF. The CDR3 region has the DNA TGTGCCAGCAGGGCGACTAGCCTCGATGAGCAGTTCTTC. The chain joins TRBV2 to TRBJ2-1; 7 nucleotides align to TRBD2. Germline V gene sequence: CDR1 SNHLY, CDR2 FYNNEI. The CDR3 contains 13 residues. Trimming cost V 6 bases and J 8 bases; bases outside gene matches: 7.

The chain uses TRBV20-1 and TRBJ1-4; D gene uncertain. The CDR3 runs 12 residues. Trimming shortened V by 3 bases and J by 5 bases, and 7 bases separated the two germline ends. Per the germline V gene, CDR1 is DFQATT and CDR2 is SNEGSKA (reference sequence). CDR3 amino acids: CSASRANEKLFF. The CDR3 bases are TGCAGTGCTAGCCGGGCGAATGAAAAACTGTTTTTT.

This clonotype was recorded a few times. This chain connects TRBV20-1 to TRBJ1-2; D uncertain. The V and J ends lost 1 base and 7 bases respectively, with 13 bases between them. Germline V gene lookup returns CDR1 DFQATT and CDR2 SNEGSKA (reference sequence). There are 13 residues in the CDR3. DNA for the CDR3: TGCAGTGCTAGAGTGTTGGAAACCGGTGGCTACACCTTC. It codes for CSARVLETGGYTF.

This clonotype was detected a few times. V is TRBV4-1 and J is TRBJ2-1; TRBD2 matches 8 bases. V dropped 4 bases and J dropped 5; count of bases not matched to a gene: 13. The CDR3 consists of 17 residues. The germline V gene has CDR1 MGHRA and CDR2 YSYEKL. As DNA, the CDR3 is TGCGCCAGCAGCCCACCCGGCCGGGCGGGGGGCCACAATGAGCAGTTCTTC. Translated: CASSPPGRAGGHNEQFF.

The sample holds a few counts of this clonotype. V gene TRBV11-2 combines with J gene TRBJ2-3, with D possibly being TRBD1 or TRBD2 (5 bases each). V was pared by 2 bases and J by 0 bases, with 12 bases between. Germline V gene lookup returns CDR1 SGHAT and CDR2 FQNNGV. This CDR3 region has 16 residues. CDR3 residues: CASSLHRDASTDTQYF. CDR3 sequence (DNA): TGTGCCAGCAGCTTACACCGGGACGCGAGCACAGATACGCAGTATTTT.

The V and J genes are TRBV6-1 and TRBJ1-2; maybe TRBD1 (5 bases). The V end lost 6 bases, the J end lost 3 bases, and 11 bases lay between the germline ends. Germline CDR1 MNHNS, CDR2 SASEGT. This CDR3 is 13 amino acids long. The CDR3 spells CASSHGGDYGYTF. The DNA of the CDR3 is TGTGCCAGCAGCCACGGAGGGGACTATGGCTACACCTTC.